These T cell receptor beta chains were read from a single sample in a study of blood T cell repertoires in COVID-19. Clones were read by immunoSEQ multiplex PCR, and TCRdb kept only the in-frame ones, dropping some. The sample contains about 180,000 clones, around 83% of which appear only once. The sequenced sample consisted of peripheral blood. These receptors were collected from a woman between 25 and 40 years old with active or convalescent COVID-19. Both conserved end residues are part of each CDR3. The D gene is left open where the match is weak. Size is omitted from some rows. Given values are once, few, many or a class for expanded clones.

j_call | v_call | clone_size | d_call | cdr3_aa | cdr3_nt
TRBJ1-2 | TRBV7-9 | . | TRBD1 | CASSTNRGTTAF | TGTGCCAGCAGCACCAACAGGGGGACGACGGCCTTC
TRBJ2-1 | TRBV4-1 | . | . | CASSQEPLMTGAPNEQFF | TGCGCCAGCAGCCAAGAACCTTTAATGACGGGAGCGCCGAATGAGCAGTTCTTC
TRBJ1-1 | TRBV13 | few | . | CASRPNREFAEAFF | TGTGCCAGCCGACCAAACAGGGAGTTCGCTGAAGCTTTCTTT
TRBJ2-2 | TRBV5-1 | . | TRBD2 | CASSSSSGSYTGELFF | TGCGCCAGCAGCTCTAGTAGCGGGAGCTACACCGGGGAGCTGTTTTTT
TRBJ2-1 | TRBV5-1 | . | TRBD2 | CASSGRQGLAGEKQFF | TGCGCCAGCAGCGGCCGGCAGGGACTAGCGGGGGAGAAGCAGTTCTTC
TRBJ2-3 | TRBV11-3 | few | . | CASSLGGYSTDTQYF | TGTGCCAGCAGCTTAGGAGGATATAGCACAGATACGCAGTATTTT
TRBJ2-5 | TRBV27 | . | . | CASSLPPTKPQETQYF | TGTGCCAGCAGTTTACCGCCGACAAAGCCCCAAGAGACCCAGTACTTC
TRBJ1-1 | TRBV2 | once | . | CASSTIPFVPAFF | TGTGCCAGCTCTACCATCCCCTTTGTTCCAGCTTTCTTT
TRBJ1-1 | TRBV19 | . | . | CASSLEGRPTEAFF | TGTGCCAGTAGTCTCGAAGGGAGGCCCACTGAAGCTTTCTTT
TRBJ2-3 | TRBV27 | . | . | CASSVYSGLDTQYF | TGTGCCAGCAGTGTTTATAGCGGACTTGATACGCAGTATTTT
TRBJ1-2 | TRBV19 | . | . | CASSIQYYGYTF | TGTGCCAGTAGTATCCAGTACTATGGCTACACCTTC
TRBJ1-5 | TRBV19 | . | . | CASSIGAQGGINQPQHF | TGTGCCAGTAGTATCGGTGCGCAGGGTGGTATCAATCAGCCCCAGCATTTT
TRBJ2-7 | TRBV20-1 | . | . | CSASDRQSSYEQYF | TGCAGTGCTAGTGACAGGCAAAGCTCCTACGAGCAGTACTTC
TRBJ1-1 | TRBV30 | . | . | CAWTDSSNTEAFF | TGTGCCTGGACGGACAGTTCTAACACTGAAGCTTTCTTT
TRBJ2-2 | TRBV19 | . | TRBD2 | CASNILSGGGELFF | TGTGCCAGTAATATTCTTTCGGGAGGCGGGGAGCTGTTTTTT
TRBJ2-5 | TRBV7-9 | once | TRBD2 | CASSLVILAAEETQYF | TGTGCCAGCAGCTTAGTAATACTAGCGGCTGAAGAGACCCAGTACTTC
TRBJ1-2 | TRBV18 | few | . | CASSPPVNRDNGYTF | TGTGCCAGCTCACCACCGGTCAACAGGGATAATGGCTACACCTTC
TRBJ2-7 | TRBV13 | . | TRBD2 | CASSLPTSGGYEQYF | TGTGCCAGCAGCCTCCCTACTAGCGGGGGATACGAGCAGTACTTC
TRBJ1-2 | TRBV5-8 | . | TRBD1 | CASSFTNRGSGYTF | TGTGCCAGCAGCTTTACTAACAGGGGTTCGGGCTACACCTTC
TRBJ1-1 | TRBV11-2 | . | TRBD1 | CASSFNPDRDPYSNTEAFF | TGTGCCAGCAGCTTTAATCCGGACAGGGATCCTTACTCGAACACTGAAGCTTTCTTT
TRBJ1-2 | TRBV14 | few | . | CASSSVPGSYGYTF | TGTGCCAGCAGCTCAGTCCCAGGCAGCTATGGCTACACCTTC
TRBJ1-1 | TRBV19 | . | . | CASNRRGAGTEAFF | TGTGCCAGTAACCGCCGGGGGGCTGGGACTGAAGCTTTCTTT
TRBJ1-4 | TRBV7-6 | . | . | CASSPEQGRDEKLFF | TGTGCCAGCAGCCCCGAACAGGGAAGGGATGAAAAACTGTTTTTT
TRBJ2-7 | TRBV13 | . | . | CASSLVNEQYF | TGTGCCAGCAGCTTAGTCAACGAGCAGTACTTC
TRBJ1-2 | TRBV11-3 | . | . | CASSGVAGTIYGYTF | TGTGCCAGCAGCGGAGTAGCAGGGACTATCTATGGCTACACCTTC
TRBJ1-2 | TRBV27 | . | . | CASSPPGVYKNGYTF | TGTGCCAGCAGTCCCCCAGGGGTTTACAAGAATGGCTACACCTTC
TRBJ1-1 | TRBV5-1 | . | . | CASSPTPGVMNTEAFF | TGCGCCAGCAGCCCTACCCCAGGCGTCATGAACACTGAAGCTTTCTTT
TRBJ2-2 | TRBV2 | . | . | CSSGQNTGELFF | TGTTCGTCAGGGCAGAACACCGGGGAGCTGTTTTTT